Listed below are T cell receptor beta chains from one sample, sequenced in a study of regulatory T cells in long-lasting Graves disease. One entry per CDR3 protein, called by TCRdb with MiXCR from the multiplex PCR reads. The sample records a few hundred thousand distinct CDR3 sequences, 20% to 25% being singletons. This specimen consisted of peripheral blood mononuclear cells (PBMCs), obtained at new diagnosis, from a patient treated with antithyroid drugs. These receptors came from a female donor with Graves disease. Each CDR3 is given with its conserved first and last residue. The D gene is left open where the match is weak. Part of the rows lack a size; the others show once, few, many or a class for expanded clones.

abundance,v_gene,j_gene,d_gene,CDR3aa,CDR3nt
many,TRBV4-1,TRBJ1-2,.,CASSQPRVVAGDGYTF,TGCGCCAGCAGCCAGCCGAGGGTCGTGGCAGGGGATGGCTACACCTTC
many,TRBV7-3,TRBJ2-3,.,CASSPSGGRSGTQYF,TGTGCCAGCAGCCCGTCAGGGGGGAGGTCAGGTACGCAGTATTTT
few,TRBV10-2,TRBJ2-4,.,CASQNLFGIQYF,TGCGCCAGCCAGAACCTCTTCGGCATTCAGTACTTC
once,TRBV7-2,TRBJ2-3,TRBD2,CASRRTSGSSTDTQYF,TGTGCCAGCCGACGGACTAGCGGGAGCAGCACGGATACGCAGTATTTT
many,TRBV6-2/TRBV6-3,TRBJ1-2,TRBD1,CASRNDGTGDYGYTF,TGTGCCAGCAGAAACGACGGGACAGGTGACTATGGCTACACCTTC
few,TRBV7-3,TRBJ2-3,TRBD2,CASSKGLAGGEDTQYF,TGTGCCAGCAGCAAAGGACTAGCGGGAGGGGAAGATACGCAGTATTTT
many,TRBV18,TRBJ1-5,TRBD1,CASSETGGPYQPQHF,TGTGCCAGCTCCGAGACAGGGGGCCCTTATCAGCCCCAGCATTTT
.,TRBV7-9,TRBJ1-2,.,CASSREGRGRIGYTF,TGTGCCAGCAGCCGGGAAGGCCGGGGGCGCATTGGCTACACCTTC
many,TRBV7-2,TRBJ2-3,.,CASSPLGLPSTDTQYF,TGTGCCAGCAGCCCACTCGGACTTCCTAGCACAGATACGCAGTATTTT
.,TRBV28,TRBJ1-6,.,CASSTPGLNSPLHF,TGTGCCAGCAGCACCCCGGGGCTGAATTCACCCCTCCACTTT
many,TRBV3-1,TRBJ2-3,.,CASSQVARGRTDTQYF,TGTGCCAGCAGCCAAGTAGCAAGGGGCCGCACAGATACGCAGTATTTT
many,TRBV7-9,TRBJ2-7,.,CASTDLGASSSYEQYF,TGTGCCAGCACCGATTTAGGGGCCAGCAGCTCCTACGAGCAGTACTTC
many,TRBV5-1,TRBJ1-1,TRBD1,CASSLLTGGTEAFF,TGTGCCAGCAGCCTCCTAACAGGGGGCACTGAAGCTTTCTTT
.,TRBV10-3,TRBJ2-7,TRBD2,CAISEISGVPYEQYF,TGTGCCATCAGTGAGATAAGCGGGGTACCCTACGAGCAGTACTTC
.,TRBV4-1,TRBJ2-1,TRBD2,CASRSQRGRNEQFF,TGCGCCAGCCGTAGCCAGCGGGGGAGGAATGAGCAGTTCTTC
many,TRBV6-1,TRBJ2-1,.,CASRPPSAVNNEQFF,TGTGCCAGCAGACCACCTAGCGCTGTAAACAATGAGCAGTTCTTC
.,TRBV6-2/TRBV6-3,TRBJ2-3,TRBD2,CASSPAGNTDTQYF,TGTGCCAGCAGTCCAGCGGGAAACACAGATACGCAGTATTTT
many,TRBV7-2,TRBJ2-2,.,CASSLALVSAGELFF,TGTGCCAGCAGCTTAGCTCTAGTGTCAGCCGGGGAGCTGTTTTTT
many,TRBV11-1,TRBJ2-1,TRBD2,CASSPQGLAREQFF,TGTGCCAGCAGCCCGCAGGGACTAGCGCGGGAGCAGTTCTTC
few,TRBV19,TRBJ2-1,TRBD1,CASSILGQGRDEQFF,TGTGCCAGTAGTATTTTGGGACAGGGGAGAGATGAGCAGTTCTTC
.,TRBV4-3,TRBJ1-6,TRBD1,CASSQRQGSDSPLHF,TGCGCCAGCAGCCAAAGACAGGGGTCAGACTCACCCCTCCACTTT
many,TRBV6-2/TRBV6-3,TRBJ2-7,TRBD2,CASSYSTSGEGTYEQYF,TGTGCCAGCAGTTACTCGACTAGCGGGGAGGGGACCTACGAGCAGTACTTC
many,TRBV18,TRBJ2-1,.,CASSPRRGGDNEQFF,TGTGCCAGCTCACCACGGCGGGGCGGGGACAATGAGCAGTTCTTC
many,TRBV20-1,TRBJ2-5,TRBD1,CSAPKGQEKETQYF,TGCAGTGCTCCGAAGGGACAGGAGAAAGAGACCCAGTACTTC
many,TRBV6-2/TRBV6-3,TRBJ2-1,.,CASSNGAQNEQFF,TGTGCCAGCAGTAATGGGGCCCAAAATGAGCAGTTCTTC
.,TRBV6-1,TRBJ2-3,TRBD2,CASRSGRDDTQYF,TGTGCCAGCAGGAGCGGGAGAGACGATACGCAGTATTTT
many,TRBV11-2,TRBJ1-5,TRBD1,CASSPQTGGDQPQHF,TGTGCCAGCAGCCCCCAGACAGGGGGCGACCAGCCCCAGCATTTT
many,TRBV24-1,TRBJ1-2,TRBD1,CATSDATGGNGYTF,TGTGCCACCAGTGATGCTACAGGGGGCAATGGCTACACCTTC
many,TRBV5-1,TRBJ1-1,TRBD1,CASSGGTGVPTEAFF,TGCGCCAGCAGCGGGGGTACAGGGGTGCCCACTGAAGCTTTCTTT
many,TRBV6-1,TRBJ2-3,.,CASRGYHTDTQYF,TGTGCCAGCAGAGGGTACCACACAGATACGCAGTATTTT
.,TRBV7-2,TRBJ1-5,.,CASSLGSGDSNQPQHF,TGTGCCAGCAGCTTAGGGTCAGGCGATAGCAATCAGCCCCAGCATTTT
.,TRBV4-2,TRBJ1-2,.,CASSQGGQGGSGYTF,TGTGCCAGCAGCCAAGGCGGCCAGGGAGGCAGTGGCTACACCTTC
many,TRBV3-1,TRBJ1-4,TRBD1,CASSRGTGVDEKLFF,TGTGCCAGCAGCCGGGGGACAGGGGTGGATGAAAAACTGTTTTTT
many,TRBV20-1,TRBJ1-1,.,CSARDSGGSLGGTEAFF,TGCAGTGCTAGAGATTCCGGGGGGAGTTTGGGGGGCACTGAAGCTTTCTTT
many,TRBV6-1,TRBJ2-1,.,CASKFRAGNEQFF,TGTGCCAGCAAATTCAGGGCTGGGAATGAGCAGTTCTTC
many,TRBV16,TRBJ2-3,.,CASSPGTPSTDTQYF,TGTGCCAGCAGCCCAGGGACTCCTAGCACAGATACGCAGTATTTT
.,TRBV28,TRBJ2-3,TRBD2,CASRGTSGGADTQYF,TGTGCCAGCAGGGGGACTAGCGGGGGGGCAGATACGCAGTATTTT
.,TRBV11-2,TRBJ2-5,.,CASSRGTETQYF,TGTGCCAGCAGCCGCGGGACAGAGACCCAGTACTTC
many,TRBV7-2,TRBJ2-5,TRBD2,CASSLLAGGETQYF,TGTGCCAGCAGCCTCCTAGCGGGGGGAGAGACCCAGTACTTC
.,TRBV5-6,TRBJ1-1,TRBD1,CASSPTLRQGATEAFF,TGTGCCAGCAGCCCGACCCTAAGACAGGGTGCCACTGAAGCTTTCTTT
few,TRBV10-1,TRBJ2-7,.,CASTFKGKNRVHSYEQYF,TGCGCCAGCACGTTCAAAGGCAAGAACCGGGTTCACTCCTACGAGCAGTACTTC
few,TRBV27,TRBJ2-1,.,CASSWTEGNEQFF,TGTGCCAGCAGCTGGACAGAGGGCAATGAGCAGTTCTTC
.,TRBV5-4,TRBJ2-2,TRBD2,CASSLTSGTRGKPGELFF,TGTGCCAGCAGCTTAACTAGCGGGACACGCGGGAAACCCGGGGAGCTGTTTTTT
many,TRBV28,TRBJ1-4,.,CASSLLNEKLFF,TGTGCCAGCAGTTTATTAAACGAAAAACTGTTTTTT
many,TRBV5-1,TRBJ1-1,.,CASSLTPTAGEGTEAFF,TGCGCCAGCAGCTTGACTCCAACCGCAGGGGAGGGCACTGAAGCTTTCTTT
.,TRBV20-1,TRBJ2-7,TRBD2,CSARLRLAGGYEQYF,TGCAGTGCTAGGTTGCGGCTAGCGGGAGGGTACGAGCAGTACTTC
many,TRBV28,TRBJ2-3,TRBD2,CASSQQRETDTQYF,TGTGCCAGCAGCCAACAGCGGGAGACAGATACGCAGTATTTT
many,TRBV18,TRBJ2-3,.,CASSPATDTQYF,TGTGCCAGCTCACCAGCCACAGATACGCAGTATTTT